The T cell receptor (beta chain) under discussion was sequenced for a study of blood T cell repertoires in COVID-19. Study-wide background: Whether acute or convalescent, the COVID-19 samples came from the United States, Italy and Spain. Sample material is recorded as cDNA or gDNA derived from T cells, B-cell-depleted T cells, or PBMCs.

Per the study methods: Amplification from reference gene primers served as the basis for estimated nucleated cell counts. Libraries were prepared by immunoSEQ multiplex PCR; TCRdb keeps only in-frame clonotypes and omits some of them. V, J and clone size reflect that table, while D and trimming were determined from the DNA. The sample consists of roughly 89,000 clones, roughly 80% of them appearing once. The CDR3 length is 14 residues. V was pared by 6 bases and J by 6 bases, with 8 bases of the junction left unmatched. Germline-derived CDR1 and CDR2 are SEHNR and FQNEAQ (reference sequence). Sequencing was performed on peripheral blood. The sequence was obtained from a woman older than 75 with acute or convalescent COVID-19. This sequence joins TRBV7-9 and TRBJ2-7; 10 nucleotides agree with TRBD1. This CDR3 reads CASRGTGASGEQYF. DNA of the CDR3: TGTGCCAGCAGAGGGACAGGGGCCTCTGGCGAGCAGTACTTC.